Each of the 7 T cell receptor beta chains below was sequenced from the same sample in a study of blood T cell repertoires in COVID-19. Profiled with immunoSEQ multiplex PCR; TCRdb holds only in-frame clones, not every one. The sample records 250,000 to 350,000 clones, roughly 87% being singletons. The sequencing sample was made of PBMCs or T cells enriched from blood (not recorded which). All receptors derive from a woman aged 25-40 years who had recovered from COVID-19.

The CDR3 reads CAISLLAGALTETQYF. The CDR3 bases are TGTGCCATCAGCTTACTAGCGGGGGCGCTTACTGAGACCCAGTACTTC. The chain is built from TRBV10-3 and TRBJ2-5; 11 bases agree with TRBD2. The CDR3 totals 16 residues. V lost 6 bases, J lost 5 bases, and 11 bases stayed unmatched. Germline V lookup: CDR1 ENHRY, CDR2 SYGVKD.

This clone was picked up a small number of times. The CDR3 nucleotides read TGTGCCAGCAGTGAGGGACATTCACGTAATTCACCCCTCCACTTT. Translation: CASSEGHSRNSPLHF. This chain joins TRBV6-1 and TRBJ1-6; D is possibly TRBD1 (6 bases). Germline V gene sequence: CDR1 MNHNS, CDR2 SASEGT. This CDR3 contains 15 residues. Trimming removed 3 bases from V and 6 bases from J, with 12 bases in between.

J is TRBJ1-3 and V is TRBV18; D not resolved. This CDR3 contains 13 residues. The V and J ends lost 0 bases and 8 bases respectively, with 8 bases between them. Germline V gene data show CDR1 as KGHSH and CDR2 as LQKENI. The CDR3 DNA is TGTGCCAGCTCACCACCGTCGGCGGACACCATATATTTT. The encoded protein is CASSPPSADTIYF.

V is TRBV2 and J is TRBJ2-1; 7 nucleotides agree with TRBD1. This CDR3 has 15 amino acids. V dropped 6 bases and J dropped 3; count of bases not matched to a gene: 8. Germline-derived CDR1 and CDR2 are SNHLY and FYNNEI. This CDR3 is CASRSLRGHYNEQFF. For the CDR3, the DNA is TGTGCCAGCAGATCCTTGAGGGGGCACTACAATGAGCAGTTCTTC.

The V and J genes are TRBV14 and TRBJ1-5; 7 bases match TRBD1. CDR3 size: 13 residues. The germline V gene has CDR1 SGHDN and CDR2 FVKESK. With V trimmed by 4 bases and J by 4 bases, 1 base remained unmatched. CDR3 in amino acids: CASSRDSNQPQHF. CDR3 DNA: TGTGCCAGCAGCCGGGACAGTAATCAGCCCCAGCATTTT.

The rearrangement links TRBV5-1 to TRBJ2-7; the match to TRBD2 covers 12 bases. V lost 4 bases to trimming and J lost 5 bases; unmatched junction nucleotides: 7. Per germline, CDR1 SGHRS and CDR2 YFSETQ. The CDR3 runs 15 residues. The CDR3 nucleotides read TGCGCCAGCAGCCCCCAGACTAGCGGGGGAGACGAGCAGTACTTC. Its translation is CASSPQTSGGDEQYF.

The chain joins TRBV4-1 to TRBJ2-7, with 8 bases matching TRBD1. Per the germline V gene, CDR1 is MGHRA and CDR2 is YSYEKL. Trimming at V came to 0 bases and at J to 0 bases, leaving 10 bases not matched to a gene. This CDR3 has 18 amino acids. The CDR3 reads CASSQDASRGLLSYEQYF. CDR3 nucleotide sequence: TGCGCCAGCAGCCAAGACGCCTCCAGGGGGCTACTCTCCTACGAGCAGTACTTC.